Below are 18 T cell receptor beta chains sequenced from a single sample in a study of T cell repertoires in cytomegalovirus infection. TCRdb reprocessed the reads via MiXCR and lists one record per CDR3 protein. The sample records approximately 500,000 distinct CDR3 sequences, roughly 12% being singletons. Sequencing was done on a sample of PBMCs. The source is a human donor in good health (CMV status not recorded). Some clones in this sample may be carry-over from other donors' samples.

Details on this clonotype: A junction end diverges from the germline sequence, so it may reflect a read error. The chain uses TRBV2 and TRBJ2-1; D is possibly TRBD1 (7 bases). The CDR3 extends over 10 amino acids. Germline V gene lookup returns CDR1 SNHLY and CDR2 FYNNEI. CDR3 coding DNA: TGTGCCAGCAGTCCCCAGGGGGAGGACTTC. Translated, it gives CASSPQGEDF. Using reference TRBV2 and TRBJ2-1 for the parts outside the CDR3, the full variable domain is EPEVTQTPSHQVTQMGQEVILRCVPISNHLYFYWYRQILGQKVEFLVSFYNNEISEKSEIFDDQFSVERPDGSNFTLKIRSTKLEDSAMYFCASSPQGEDFGPGTRLTVL.

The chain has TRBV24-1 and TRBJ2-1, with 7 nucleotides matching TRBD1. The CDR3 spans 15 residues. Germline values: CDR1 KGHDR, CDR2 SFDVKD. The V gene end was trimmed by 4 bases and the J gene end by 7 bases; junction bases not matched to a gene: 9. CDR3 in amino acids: CATSEAGTVQNEQFF. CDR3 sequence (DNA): TGTGCCACCAGTGAGGCCGGGACAGTACAAAATGAGCAGTTCTTC.

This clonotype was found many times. The CDR3 here is CASSWARFDNEQFF. DNA of the CDR3: TGTGCCAGCAGTTGGGCACGTTTCGACAATGAGCAGTTCTTC. This chain connects TRBV6-1 to TRBJ2-1; D not resolved. The CDR3 has 14 amino acids. Germline V gives CDR1 MNHNS, CDR2 SASEGT. V was clipped by 5 bases and J by 5 bases, with 13 bases between them.

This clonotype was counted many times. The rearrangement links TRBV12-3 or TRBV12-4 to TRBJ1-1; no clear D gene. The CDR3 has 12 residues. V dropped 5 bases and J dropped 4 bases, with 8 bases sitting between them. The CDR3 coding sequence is TGTGCCAGCAGTCCCTCGTCCACTGAAGCTTTCTTT. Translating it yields CASSPSSTEAFF.

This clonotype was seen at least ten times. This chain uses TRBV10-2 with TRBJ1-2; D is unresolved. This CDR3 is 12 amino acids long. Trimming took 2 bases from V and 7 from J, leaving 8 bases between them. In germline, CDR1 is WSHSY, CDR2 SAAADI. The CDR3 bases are TGCGCCAGCAGTGAGCGGGCGGCTGGCTACACCTTC. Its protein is CASSERAAGYTF.

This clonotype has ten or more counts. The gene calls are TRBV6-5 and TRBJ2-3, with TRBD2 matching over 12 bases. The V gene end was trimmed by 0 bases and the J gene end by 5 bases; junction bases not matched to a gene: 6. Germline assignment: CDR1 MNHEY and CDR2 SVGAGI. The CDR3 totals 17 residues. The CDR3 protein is CASSYSSSGRAKDTQYF. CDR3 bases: TGTGCCAGCAGTTACTCATCTAGCGGGAGGGCGAAAGATACGCAGTATTTT.

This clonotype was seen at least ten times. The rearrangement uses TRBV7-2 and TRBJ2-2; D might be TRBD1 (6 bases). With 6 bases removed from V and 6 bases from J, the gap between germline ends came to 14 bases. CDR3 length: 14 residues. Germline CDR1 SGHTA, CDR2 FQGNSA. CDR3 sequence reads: CASRPTGIAGELFF. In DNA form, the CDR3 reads TGTGCCAGCAGGCCTACAGGGATAGCCGGGGAGCTGTTTTTT. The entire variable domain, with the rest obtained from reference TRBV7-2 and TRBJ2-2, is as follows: GAGVSQSPSNKVTEKGKDVELRCDPISGHTALYWYRQSLGQGLEFLIYFQGNSAPDKSGLPSDRFSAERTGGSVSTLTIQRTQQEDSAVYLCASRPTGIAGELFFGEGSRLTVL.

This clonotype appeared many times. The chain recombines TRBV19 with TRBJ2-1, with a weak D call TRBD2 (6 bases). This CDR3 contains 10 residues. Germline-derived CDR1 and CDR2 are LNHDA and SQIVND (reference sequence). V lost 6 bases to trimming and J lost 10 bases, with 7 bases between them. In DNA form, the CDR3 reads TGTGCCAGTAGCGGAGGGGAGCAGTTCTTC. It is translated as CASSGGEQFF.

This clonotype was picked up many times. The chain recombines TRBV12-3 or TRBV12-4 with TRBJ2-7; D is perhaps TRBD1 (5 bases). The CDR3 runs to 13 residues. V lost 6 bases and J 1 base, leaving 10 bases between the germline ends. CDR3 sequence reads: CASRETVSYEQYF. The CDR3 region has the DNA TGTGCCAGCAGGGAGACAGTTTCCTACGAGCAGTACTTC.

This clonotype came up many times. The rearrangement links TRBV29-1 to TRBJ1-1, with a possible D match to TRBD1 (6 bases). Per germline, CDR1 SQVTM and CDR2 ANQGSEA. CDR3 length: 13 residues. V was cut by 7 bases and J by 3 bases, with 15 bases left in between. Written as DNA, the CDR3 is TGCAGCGCTCCAGGGGTCCCCTACACTGAAGCTTTCTTT. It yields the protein CSAPGVPYTEAFF. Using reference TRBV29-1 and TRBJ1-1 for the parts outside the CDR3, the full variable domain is SAVISQKPSRDICQRGTSLTIQCQVDSQVTMMFWYRQQPGQSLTLIATANQGSEATYESGFVIDKFPISRPNLTFSTLTVSNMSPEDSSIYLCSAPGVPYTEAFFGQGTRLTVV.

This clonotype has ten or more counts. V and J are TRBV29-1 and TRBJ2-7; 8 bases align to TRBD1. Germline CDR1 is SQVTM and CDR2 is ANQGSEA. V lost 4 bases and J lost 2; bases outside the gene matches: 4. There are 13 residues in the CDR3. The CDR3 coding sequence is TGCAGCGTTGCAACAGGGGGGACCTACGAGCAGTACTTC. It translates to CSVATGGTYEQYF.

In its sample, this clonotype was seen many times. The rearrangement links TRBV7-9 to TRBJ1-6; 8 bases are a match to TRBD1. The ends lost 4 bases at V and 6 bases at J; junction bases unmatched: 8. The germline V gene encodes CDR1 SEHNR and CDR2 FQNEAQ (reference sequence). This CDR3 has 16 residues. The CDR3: CASSSPRTGLNSPLHF. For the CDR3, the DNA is TGTGCCAGCAGCTCCCCGAGGACAGGGCTTAATTCACCCCTCCACTTT.

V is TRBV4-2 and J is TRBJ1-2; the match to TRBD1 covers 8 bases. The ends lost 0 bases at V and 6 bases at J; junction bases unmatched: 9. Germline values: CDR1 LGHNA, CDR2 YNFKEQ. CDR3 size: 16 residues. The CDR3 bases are TGTGCCAGCAGCCAAGATCGTCAGGGGGCCGGAGATGGCTACACCTTC. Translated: CASSQDRQGAGDGYTF.

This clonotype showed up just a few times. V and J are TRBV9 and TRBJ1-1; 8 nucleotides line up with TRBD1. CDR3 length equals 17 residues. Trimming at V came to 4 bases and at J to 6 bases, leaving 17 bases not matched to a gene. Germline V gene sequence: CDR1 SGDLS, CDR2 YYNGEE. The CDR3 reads CASSFRDSRGPGSEAFF. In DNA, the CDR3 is TGTGCCAGCAGCTTCCGAGATTCCAGGGGGCCGGGGTCTGAAGCTTTCTTT.

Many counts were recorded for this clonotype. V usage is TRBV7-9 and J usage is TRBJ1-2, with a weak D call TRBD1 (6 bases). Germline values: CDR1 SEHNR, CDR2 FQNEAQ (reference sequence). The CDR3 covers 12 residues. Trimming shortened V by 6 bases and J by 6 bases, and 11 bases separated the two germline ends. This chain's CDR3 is CASRDRGDGYTF. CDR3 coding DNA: TGTGCCAGCAGGGATAGGGGGGATGGCTACACCTTC. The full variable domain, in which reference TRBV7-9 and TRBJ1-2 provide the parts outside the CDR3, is DTGVSQNPRHKITKRGQNVTFRCDPISEHNRLYWYRQTLGQGPEFLTYFQNEAQLEKSRLLSDRFSAERPKGSFSTLEIQRTEQGDSAMYLCASRDRGDGYTFGSGTRLTVV.

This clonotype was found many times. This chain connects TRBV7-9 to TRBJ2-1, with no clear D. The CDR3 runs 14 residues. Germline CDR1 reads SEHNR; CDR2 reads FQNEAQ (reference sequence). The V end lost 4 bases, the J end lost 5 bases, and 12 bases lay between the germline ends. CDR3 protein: CASSSLEEHNEQFF. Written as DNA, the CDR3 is TGTGCCAGCAGCTCGCTAGAGGAGCACAATGAGCAGTTCTTC.

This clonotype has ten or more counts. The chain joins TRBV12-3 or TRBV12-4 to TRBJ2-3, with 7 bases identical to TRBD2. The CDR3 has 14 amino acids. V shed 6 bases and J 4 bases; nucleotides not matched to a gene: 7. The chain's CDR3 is CASSLGGGSDTQYF. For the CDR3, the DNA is TGTGCCAGCAGCTTGGGGGGGGGATCAGATACGCAGTATTTT.

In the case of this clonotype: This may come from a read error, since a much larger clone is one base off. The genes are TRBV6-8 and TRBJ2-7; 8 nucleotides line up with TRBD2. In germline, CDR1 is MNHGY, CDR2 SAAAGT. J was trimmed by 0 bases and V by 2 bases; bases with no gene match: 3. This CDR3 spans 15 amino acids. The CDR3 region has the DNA TGTGCCAGCAGTTACACGGGGGGGTTCTCCTACGAGCAGTACTTC. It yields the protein CASSYTGGFSYEQYF.